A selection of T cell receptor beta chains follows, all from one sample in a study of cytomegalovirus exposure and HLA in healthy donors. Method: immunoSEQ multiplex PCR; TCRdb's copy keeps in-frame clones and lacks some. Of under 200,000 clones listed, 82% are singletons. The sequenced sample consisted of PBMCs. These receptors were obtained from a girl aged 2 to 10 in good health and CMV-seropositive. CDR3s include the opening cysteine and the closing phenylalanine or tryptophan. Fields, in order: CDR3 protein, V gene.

CASSSPSGRANNEQFF | TRBV6-5
CASGFDVAVPPEQYF | TRBV12-5
CASSFRRVGDTQYF | TRBV7-9
CASSLSGSGAKNIQYF | TRBV5-6
CASSGTGTIRWGHSDEQFF | TRBV4-1
CAWSVLDSQSEKLFF | TRBV30
CASSLRLAGATYNEQFF | TRBV27
CASSSGSGANVLTF | TRBV28
CASSGRQGLGTQYF | TRBV5-4
CASSESGSSYEQYF | TRBV2
CSVQIGGSNQPQHF | TRBV29-1
CASSDEESSYNEQFF | TRBV6-4
CASSLGGVRYRGRSYGYTF | TRBV5-4
CAWSVREETQYF | TRBV30
CASSSEGQTLFF | TRBV2
CASSLHGGQGARGANVLTF | TRBV27
CASSLRLARGHEDTDTQYF | TRBV5-1
CAWAHPSGIQYF | TRBV30
CASSQGPTGSFYNEQFF | TRBV4-1
CASSLGLDSLLTGELFF | TRBV5-8
CASSPRDGLLETQYF | TRBV13
CAWAPGQGSEQFF | TRBV30
CASSWGRVYEQYF | TRBV27
CASSQVRGSATGETQYF | TRBV14
CASSRDRSTGELFF | TRBV13
CASSLSRAGTWSGELFF | TRBV28
CASPDPTSTDTQYF | TRBV7-8
CASSQVVAKTQYF | TRBV4-1
CASSLDRAPTDTQYF | TRBV11-2
CASRGTFSNQPQHF | TRBV4-1
CASTLRETQYF | TRBV6-1
CASSLEGSSYGYTF | TRBV5-1
CASSEETGDTEAFF | TRBV6-1
CASSPREGEGTGELFF | TRBV28
CASSLEAARPYQETQYF | TRBV11-1
CAWSTGGAPYEQYF | TRBV30
CASSLPNQPQHF | TRBV7-9
CASSLLAGGYNEQFF | TRBV27
CAGSQAALNTEAFF | TRBV13
CAWRHRDRLSYGYTF | TRBV30
CASSQPPQGTDTQYF | TRBV4-1
CASSVVMGGGDIQYF | TRBV2
CARKSQWAGAPPDIQYF | TRBV6-4
CAWRGQGQGTDTQYF | TRBV30
CASSYSTAGTGELFF | TRBV6-5
CASSLVGPSYNEQFF | TRBV5-6
CASGTDLNTEAFF | TRBV6-1